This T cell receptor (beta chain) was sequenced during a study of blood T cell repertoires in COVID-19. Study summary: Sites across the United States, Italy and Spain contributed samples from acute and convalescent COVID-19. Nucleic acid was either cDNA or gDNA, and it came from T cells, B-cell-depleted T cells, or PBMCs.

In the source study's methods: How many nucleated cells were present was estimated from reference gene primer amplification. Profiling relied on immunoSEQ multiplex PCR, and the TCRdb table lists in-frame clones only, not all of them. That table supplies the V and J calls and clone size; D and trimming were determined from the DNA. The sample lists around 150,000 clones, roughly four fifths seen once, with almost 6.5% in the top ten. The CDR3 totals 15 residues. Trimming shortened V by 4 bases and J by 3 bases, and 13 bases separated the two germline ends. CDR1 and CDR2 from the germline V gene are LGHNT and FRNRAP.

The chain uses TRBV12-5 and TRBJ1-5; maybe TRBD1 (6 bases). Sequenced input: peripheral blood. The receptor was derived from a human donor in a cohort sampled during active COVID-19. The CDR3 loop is CASGSGHGANQPQHF. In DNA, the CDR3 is TGTGCTAGTGGTTCGGGACACGGGGCCAATCAGCCCCAGCATTTT.